Listed below are T cell receptor beta chains from one sample, sequenced in a study of blood T cell repertoires in COVID-19. TCRdb's table, derived via immunoSEQ multiplex PCR, lists solely in-frame clones and lacks some. Altogether 160,000 or so clones are present, 89% being singletons, with the ten largest covering approximately 3%. The specimen sequenced was peripheral blood. The receptors were gathered from a man between 60 and 75 years old with acute or convalescent COVID-19. CDR3s include the opening cysteine and the closing phenylalanine or tryptophan. D genes are given only for firm matches. A clone size is listed for some rows: how often the clone was seen (once, few, many), or a class if it is expanded.

clone size: NA
V gene: TRBV5-1
J gene: TRBJ2-7
D gene: NA
CDR3 protein: CASSLGLLYEQYF
CDR3 DNA: TGCGCCAGCAGCTTGGGACTGCTCTACGAGCAGTACTTC

clone size: NA
V gene: TRBV23-1
J gene: TRBJ2-7
D gene: NA
CDR3 protein: CASTTAGPIPSYEQYF
CDR3 DNA: TGCGCCAGCACCACCGCGGGGCCAATCCCCTCCTACGAGCAGTACTTC

clone size: NA
V gene: TRBV12-5
J gene: TRBJ2-7
D gene: TRBD1
CDR3 protein: CASGLGTGAYEQYF
CDR3 DNA: TGTGCTAGTGGACTCGGGACAGGAGCCTACGAGCAGTACTTC

clone size: NA
V gene: TRBV18
J gene: TRBJ1-1
D gene: NA
CDR3 protein: CASSTFGGNTEAFF
CDR3 DNA: TGTGCCAGCTCTACCTTCGGGGGGAACACTGAAGCTTTCTTT

clone size: NA
V gene: TRBV18
J gene: TRBJ2-5
D gene: TRBD2
CDR3 protein: CASSPLAGETQYF
CDR3 DNA: TGTGCCAGCTCACCACTAGCGGGAGAGACCCAGTACTTC

clone size: NA
V gene: TRBV19
J gene: TRBJ1-5
D gene: TRBD1
CDR3 protein: CASHAKDRGLSNQPQHF
CDR3 DNA: TGTGCCAGCCACGCCAAGGACAGGGGCCTTAGCAATCAGCCCCAGCATTTT

clone size: NA
V gene: TRBV9
J gene: TRBJ1-1
D gene: NA
CDR3 protein: CASSFRAVDSLRNTEAFF
CDR3 DNA: TGTGCCAGCAGCTTCAGGGCAGTAGACAGCCTTAGGAACACTGAAGCTTTCTTT

clone size: NA
V gene: TRBV2
J gene: TRBJ2-3
D gene: NA
CDR3 protein: CASSDSFTDTQYF
CDR3 DNA: TGTGCCAGCAGTGACTCCTTTACAGATACGCAGTATTTT

clone size: NA
V gene: TRBV27
J gene: TRBJ2-2
D gene: TRBD1
CDR3 protein: CASSLGQGAGELFF
CDR3 DNA: TGTGCCAGCAGTTTGGGGCAGGGGGCAGGGGAGCTGTTTTTT

clone size: NA
V gene: TRBV2
J gene: TRBJ1-5
D gene: TRBD1
CDR3 protein: CASTRQGDGQPQHF
CDR3 DNA: TGTGCCAGCACCAGACAGGGGGACGGGCAGCCCCAGCATTTT

clone size: once
V gene: TRBV5-1
J gene: TRBJ2-1
D gene: TRBD2
CDR3 protein: CASSLGEGPYNEQFF
CDR3 DNA: TGCGCCAGCAGCTTGGGGGAGGGCCCCTACAATGAGCAGTTCTTC

clone size: few
V gene: TRBV6-5
J gene: TRBJ2-2
D gene: NA
CDR3 protein: CASRRGTANTGELFF
CDR3 DNA: TGTGCCAGCAGACGCGGGACGGCGAACACCGGGGAGCTGTTTTTT

clone size: NA
V gene: TRBV5-1
J gene: TRBJ2-7
D gene: NA
CDR3 protein: CASSLPSYEQYF
CDR3 DNA: TGCGCCAGCAGCTTGCCCAGCTACGAGCAGTACTTC

clone size: NA
V gene: TRBV6-5
J gene: TRBJ1-4
D gene: NA
CDR3 protein: CASSYGGRTNEKLFF
CDR3 DNA: TGTGCCAGCAGTTACGGGGGGAGGACTAATGAAAAACTGTTTTTT

clone size: NA
V gene: TRBV10-3
J gene: TRBJ2-7
D gene: NA
CDR3 protein: CAISESADSYEQYF
CDR3 DNA: TGTGCCATCAGTGAGTCGGCGGACTCCTACGAGCAGTACTTC

clone size: NA
V gene: TRBV7-9
J gene: TRBJ1-1
D gene: NA
CDR3 protein: CASTLQGVNTEAFF
CDR3 DNA: TGTGCCAGCACCCTACAGGGAGTCAACACTGAAGCTTTCTTT

clone size: NA
V gene: TRBV5-6
J gene: TRBJ2-7
D gene: NA
CDR3 protein: CASSLGGAVPYEQYF
CDR3 DNA: TGTGCCAGCAGCTTGGGGGGCGCGGTGCCCTACGAGCAGTACTTC

clone size: few
V gene: TRBV6-5
J gene: TRBJ1-3
D gene: NA
CDR3 protein: CASSYSRAAGNTIYF
CDR3 DNA: TGTGCCAGCAGTTACTCGAGGGCCGCTGGAAACACCATATATTTT

clone size: NA
V gene: TRBV5-1
J gene: TRBJ2-5
D gene: TRBD1
CDR3 protein: CASSPGTGLGETQYF
CDR3 DNA: TGCGCCAGCAGCCCGGGGACAGGGTTGGGAGAGACCCAGTACTTC

clone size: NA
V gene: TRBV19
J gene: TRBJ1-2
D gene: TRBD1
CDR3 protein: CASSSSAGGLYGYTF
CDR3 DNA: TGTGCCAGTAGTTCCTCGGCAGGGGGCCTATACGGCTACACCTTC

clone size: NA
V gene: TRBV27
J gene: TRBJ1-5
D gene: TRBD1
CDR3 protein: CASSFQGGVQPQHF
CDR3 DNA: TGTGCCAGCAGTTTTCAGGGGGGCGTTCAGCCCCAGCATTTT

clone size: NA
V gene: TRBV5-5
J gene: TRBJ1-1
D gene: NA
CDR3 protein: CASSHIQGGTEAFF
CDR3 DNA: TGTGCCAGCAGCCATATACAGGGCGGGACTGAAGCTTTCTTT